The T cell receptor (beta chain) described here comes from a study of cytomegalovirus exposure and HLA in healthy donors. The CDR3 has 15 residues. Trimming removed 9 bases at V and 4 bases at J, with 19 bases between. Germline CDR1 and CDR2: SGHNT and YENEEA. Regarding the study as a whole: Reports credit the classifier with highly specific, highly sensitive diagnosis of cytomegalovirus status.

As for this clone: Its antigen remains unidentified.

The PCR made use of 60 Vbeta and 13 Jbeta primers. Sequenced by immunoSEQ multiplex PCR; TCRdb stores in-frame clones only, minus some. In all, the sample yields about 91,000 clones. The TCR originated in a woman aged 30 to 39 in good health and CMV-seronegative. Sequencing was performed on PBMCs. The V call is TRBV11-3, the J call TRBJ2-1; D may be TRBD2 (5 bases). This CDR3 is CARLTISSGYNEQFF. CDR3 nucleotides: TGTGCCAGACTCACCATCTCATCGGGGTACAATGAGCAGTTCTTC.